These T cell receptor beta chains were read from a single sample in a study of blood T cells in healthy people across ages. TCRdb itself ran the 5' RACE reads through MiXCR, one entry per CDR3 protein. The table records hundreds of thousands of distinct CDR3 sequences, approximately 50% of them present only once. Material for sequencing was blood. Receptors were obtained from an older woman in good health. The conserved cysteine and the conserved F or W are not part of the CDR3 here.

v_call	j_call	cdr3_aa
TRBV9	TRBJ2-1	ASRTLAGGPGEQF
TRBV28	TRBJ2-1	ASYSGSYNEQF
TRBV24-1	NA	ATSTGTREYNEQY
TRBV15	TRBJ2-1	ATSKDRANEQF
TRBV7-2	TRBJ2-1	ASSLSVAGDVDEQF
TRBV10-3	TRBJ2-2	AISETITGELF
TRBV29-1	TRBJ1-2	SVVIRDPPTDGYT
TRBV29-1	TRBJ2-1	SASRSNNEQF
TRBV20-1	TRBJ2-7	SARREIYEQY
TRBV7-9	TRBJ2-1	ASRPPSSGEGYNEQF
TRBV3-1	TRBJ1-2	ASSQDKGGGYGYT
TRBV20-1	TRBJ2-3	SARDRRLGPTDTQY
TRBV6-4	TRBJ2-2	ASSDRPVTGELF
TRBV12-3/TRBV12-4	TRBJ2-1	ASSLKVFGEQF